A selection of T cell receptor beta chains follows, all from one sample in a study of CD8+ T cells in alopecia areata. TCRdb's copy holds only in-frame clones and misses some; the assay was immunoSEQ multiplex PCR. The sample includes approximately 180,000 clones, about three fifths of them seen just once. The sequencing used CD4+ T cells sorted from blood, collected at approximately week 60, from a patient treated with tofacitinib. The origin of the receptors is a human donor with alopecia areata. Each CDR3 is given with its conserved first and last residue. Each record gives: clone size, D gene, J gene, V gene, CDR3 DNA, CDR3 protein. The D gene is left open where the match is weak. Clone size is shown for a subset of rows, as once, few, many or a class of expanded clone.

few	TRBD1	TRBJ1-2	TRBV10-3	TGTGCCATCAGTGAGTCGGGGACAGGCTATGGCTACACCTTC	CAISESGTGYGYTF
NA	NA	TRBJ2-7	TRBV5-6	TGTGCCAGCAGCGTAAACTACGAGCAGTACTTC	CASSVNYEQYF
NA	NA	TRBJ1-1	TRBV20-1	TGCAGTGCTGAGAGGTCCGCAGAAGCTTTCTTT	CSAERSAEAFF
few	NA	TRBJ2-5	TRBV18	TGTGCCAGCTCACCTCGCCAAGAGACCCAGTACTTC	CASSPRQETQYF
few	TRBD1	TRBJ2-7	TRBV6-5	TGTGCCAGCAGTACACCGGGACAGGGGACCTACGAGCAGTACTTC	CASSTPGQGTYEQYF
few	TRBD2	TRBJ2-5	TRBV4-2	TGTGCCAGCAGCCAAACCCCCTCTAGCGGGGGGAAAGAGACCCAGTACTTC	CASSQTPSSGGKETQYF
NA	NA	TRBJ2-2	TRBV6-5	TGTGCCAGCCAACGGCACCCCCCTTACACCGGGGAGCTGTTTTTT	CASQRHPPYTGELFF
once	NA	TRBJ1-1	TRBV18	TGTGCCAGCTCACCGACAGGAGTTAACACTGAAGCTTTCTTT	CASSPTGVNTEAFF
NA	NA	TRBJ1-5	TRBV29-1	TGCAGCGTCAGGGTTAGCAATCAGCCCCAGCATTTT	CSVRVSNQPQHF
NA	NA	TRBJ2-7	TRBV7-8	TGTGCCAGCAGCCCCCAGGAGAGGGCCTACGAGCAGTACTTC	CASSPQERAYEQYF
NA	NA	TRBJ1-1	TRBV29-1	TGCAGCGTTTACAGGACCGCCTACCCAGAAGCTTTCTTT	CSVYRTAYPEAFF